This T cell receptor (beta chain) is drawn from a study of cytotoxic CD8 clonotypes in ibrutinib-treated CLL. Study background: The patient breakdown showed under 12 relapsed/refractory and some 16 treatment-naive cases, with some 18 IGHV unmutated.

Findings of the study overall: In sustained-remission versus progressing patients, sampling times differed. Clonality increased at ibrutinib response, then returned toward baseline at progression.

Concerning this clone itself: The antigen remains undetermined.

There are 16 residues in the CDR3. Per germline, CDR1 SGDLS and CDR2 YYNGEE. Trimming removed 3 bases from V and 7 bases from J, with 23 bases in between. The assay was immunoSEQ multiplex PCR, and TCRdb's table has in-frame clones only and misses some. The data show 130,000 to 150,000 clones, around 93% seen once. The sample in question was PBMCs, obtained after 12 months of ibrutinib treatment. V usage is TRBV9 and J usage is TRBJ2-7; D call uncertain. The sequence was collected from a human donor with chronic lymphocytic leukemia. For the CDR3, the DNA is TGTGCCAGCAGCGCCGGCGGTGGCGGCGGCTTAGGTGAGCAGTACTTC. It specifies CASSAGGGGGLGEQYF.